The 28 T cell receptor beta chains below were found in one sample sequenced in a study of early T cells in non-severe SARS-CoV-2 infection. TCRdb passed the 5' RACE reads through MiXCR, listing each CDR3 protein once. The repertoire holds 45,000 to 75,000 distinct CDR3 sequences, with around 5.6% as singletons. Sequenced: whole blood. These receptors all stem from an adult who was a healthcare worker with PCR-confirmed SARS-CoV-2 infection or an uninfected control (not recorded which).

This clonotype was detected ten times or more. The rearrangement joins TRBV19 to TRBJ1-2; a possible D gene is TRBD1 (5 bases). Germline loops: CDR1 LNHDA, CDR2 SQIVND (reference sequence). CDR3 size: 12 residues. Deletions cut 5 bases from V and 8 bases from J, with 12 bases between. DNA for the CDR3: TGTGCCAGTAGTCGGGACGGACGGGGCTACACCTTC. It specifies CASSRDGRGYTF.

This clonotype was observed at least ten times. This chain links TRBV18 with TRBJ1-5; 8 bases align to TRBD1. The CDR3 has 17 amino acids. J lost 2 bases, V lost 2 bases, and 8 bases had no gene match. Germline values: CDR1 KGHSH, CDR2 LQKENI. CDR3 in amino acids: CASSPFQTGAGNQPQHF. As DNA, the CDR3 is TGTGCCAGCTCACCATTTCAGACAGGGGCCGGCAATCAGCCCCAGCATTTT.

The chain uses TRBV12-3 or TRBV12-4 and TRBJ2-3; 8 bases are shared with TRBD2. V trimming: 1 base; J trimming: 6 bases; junction bases outside the gene matches: 6. This CDR3 spans 15 amino acids. CDR3 protein: CASSLVVGGADTQYF. As DNA, the CDR3 is TGTGCCAGCAGTTTAGTAGTCGGGGGGGCGGATACGCAGTATTTT.

The V gene is TRBV12-3 or TRBV12-4, the J gene TRBJ1-1, with D possibly TRBD1 on 5 matching bases. Trimming took 3 bases from V and 4 from J, leaving 12 bases between them. This CDR3 is 14 amino acids long. The CDR3 region is CASSFGTALTEAFF. CDR3 coding DNA: TGTGCCAGCAGTTTCGGGACGGCTCTCACTGAAGCTTTCTTT.

This chain uses TRBV12-5 with TRBJ2-3, with D unresolved. The V end lost 0 bases, the J end lost 7 bases, and 11 bases lay between the germline ends. The CDR3 sequence is 14 residues long. Germline values: CDR1 LGHNT, CDR2 FRNRAP. This chain's CDR3 is CASGLVLGMNTQYF. The CDR3 region has the DNA TGTGCTAGTGGTTTGGTACTCGGAATGAATACGCAGTATTTT. Using reference TRBV12-5 and TRBJ2-3 for the parts outside the CDR3, the full variable domain is DARVTQTPRHKVTEMGQEVTMRCQPILGHNTVFWYRQTMMQGLELLAYFRNRAPLDDSGMPKDRFSAEMPDATLATLKIQPSEPRDSAVYFCASGLVLGMNTQYFGPGTRLTVL.

This clonotype was seen repeatedly, ten times or more. The chain has TRBV12-3 or TRBV12-4 and TRBJ1-1; D ambiguous. The CDR3 extends over 12 amino acids. Deletions cut 0 bases from V and 3 bases from J, with 2 bases between. CDR3 sequence reads: CASSLAYTEAFF. As DNA, the CDR3 is TGTGCCAGCAGTTTAGCCTACACTGAAGCTTTCTTT.

This clonotype occurred many times. The chain uses TRBV11-3 and TRBJ1-5; D remains unclear. The CDR3 is 14 amino acids. Germline CDR1 is SGHNT and CDR2 is YENEEA. Trimming took off 4 bases at V and 6 bases at J, with 13 bases between the two ends. The CDR3 loop is CASSSGLQGQPQHF. The DNA of the CDR3 is TGTGCCAGCAGCTCAGGTCTACAAGGTCAGCCCCAGCATTTT.

This clonotype was counted a few times. This rearrangement joins TRBV4-1 to TRBJ2-1; TRBD2 might be the D (5 bases). Trimming removed 1 base at V and 6 bases at J, with 22 bases between. The germline gives CDR1 MGHRA, CDR2 YSYEKL. The CDR3 spans 18 residues. Here the CDR3 reads CASSQGESGGVGANEQFF. In DNA, the CDR3 is TGCGCCAGCAGCCAAGGGGAAAGCGGCGGAGTTGGAGCCAATGAGCAGTTCTTC.

This clonotype occurred many times. V usage is TRBV4-1 and J usage is TRBJ1-1, with 7 positions matching TRBD1. Per the germline V gene, CDR1 is MGHRA and CDR2 is YSYEKL. There are 15 residues in the CDR3. The V gene end was trimmed by 0 bases and the J gene end by 2 bases; junction bases not matched to a gene: 3. The chain's CDR3 is CASSQETGRNTEAFF. CDR3 nucleotides: TGCGCCAGCAGCCAAGAGACAGGGAGAAACACTGAAGCTTTCTTT.

This clonotype came up many times. The J gene is TRBJ2-2, the V gene TRBV15; 8 bases fit TRBD1. CDR1 and CDR2 (germline): LNHNV, YYDKDF (reference sequence). This CDR3 has 14 amino acids. V gave up 5 bases and J gave up 5 bases; unmatched junction bases: 4. The CDR3 sequence is CATSVRGRTGELFF. CDR3 DNA: TGTGCCACCAGCGTCAGGGGGCGTACCGGGGAGCTGTTTTTT.

This clonotype was found a few times. The CDR3 bases are TGTGCCAGCAGCCCAGGGGGAGCAACTAATGAAAAACTGTTTTTT. Its translation is CASSPGGATNEKLFF. This chain joins TRBV7-2 and TRBJ1-4, with TRBD1 matching 7 bases. Germline CDR1 is SGHTA and CDR2 is FQGNSA. The CDR3 covers 15 residues. V was clipped by 5 bases and J by 0 bases; unmatched bases: 3.

The J gene is TRBJ2-7, the V gene TRBV5-4, with a weak D call TRBD1 (6 bases). Germline V gene sequence: CDR1 SGHNT, CDR2 YYREEE (reference sequence). V shed 4 bases and J shed 1 base, with 15 bases lying between them. The CDR3 contains 15 residues. Written as DNA, the CDR3 is TGTGCCAGCAGCAGATGGGGGCGTGTGTCCTACGAGCAGTACTTC. This encodes CASSRWGRVSYEQYF.

This clonotype was picked up many times. The CDR3 is CASSYTGTANYGYTF. The DNA of the CDR3 is TGTGCCAGCAGTTACACCGGGACAGCTAACTATGGCTACACCTTC. V is TRBV6-2 or TRBV6-3 and J is TRBJ1-2; 7 bases are a match to TRBD1. V lost 2 bases, J lost 0 bases, and 3 bases stayed unmatched. This CDR3 is 15 amino acids long. Germline-derived CDR1 and CDR2 are MNHEY and SVGEGT.

V and J are TRBV29-1 and TRBJ2-4; a weak D match, TRBD1 (5 bases). The germline V gene has CDR1 SQVTM and CDR2 ANQGSEA. The CDR3 covers 12 residues. V shed 3 bases and J shed 6 bases, with 9 bases lying between them. CDR3 coding DNA: TGCAGCGTTGAGGCTGGGGCAAACATTCAGTACTTC. It encodes CSVEAGANIQYF. Full variable domain (missing parts from reference TRBV29-1 and TRBJ2-4): SAVISQKPSRDICQRGTSLTIQCQVDSQVTMMFWYRQQPGQSLTLIATANQGSEATYESGFVIDKFPISRPNLTFSTLTVSNMSPEDSSIYLCSVEAGANIQYFGAGTRLSVL.

This clonotype was seen a few times. The gene calls are TRBV20-1 and TRBJ2-3; a weak D match, TRBD2 (7 bases). Per the germline V gene, CDR1 is DFQATT and CDR2 is SNEGSKA (reference sequence). The V and J ends lost 0 bases and 10 bases respectively, with 11 bases between them. The CDR3 is 12 amino acids. In DNA form, the CDR3 reads TGCAGTGCTAGAGATACAGGGAGGGCGCAGTATTTT. The encoded protein is CSARDTGRAQYF.

The V gene is TRBV5-5, the J gene TRBJ1-6; D possibly corresponds to TRBD1 (6 bases). V gave up 2 bases and J gave up 7 bases, with 13 bases separating them. The CDR3 is 15 residues long. Germline CDR1 and CDR2: SGHKS and YYEKEE (reference sequence). CDR3 sequence: CASSFTGQSNSPLHF. CDR3 bases: TGTGCCAGCAGCTTCACAGGACAGTCAAATTCACCCCTCCACTTT.

The sample holds a few counts of this clonotype. The V gene is TRBV20-1, the J gene TRBJ1-1, with 8 bases identical to TRBD1. The ends lost 0 bases at V and 1 base at J; junction bases unmatched: 10. CDR3 size: 17 residues. Germline assignment: CDR1 DFQATT and CDR2 SNEGSKA (reference sequence). The CDR3 sequence: CSARDPWAGGANTEAFF. CDR3 sequence (DNA): TGCAGTGCTAGAGATCCGTGGGCAGGGGGCGCGAACACTGAAGCTTTCTTT.

This clonotype was seen a few times. This chain uses TRBV30 with TRBJ1-2, with D uncertain. There are 12 residues in the CDR3. CDR1 is GTSNPN and CDR2 is SVGIG in the germline V gene (reference sequence). Trimming took 5 bases from V and 8 from J, leaving 15 bases between them. Here the CDR3 DNA reads TGTGCCTGGGAGCGGACTACGGAAGGCTACACCTTC. Encoded protein: CAWERTTEGYTF.

At least ten counts were recorded for this clonotype. The V gene is TRBV5-8, the J gene TRBJ1-5, with a tentative D call TRBD1 (6 bases). CDR3 length equals 15 residues. Germline V gene sequence: CDR1 SGHTS, CDR2 YDEGEE. Trimming cost V 6 bases and J 2 bases, with 15 bases left between them. The CDR3 protein is CASTIRQVRNQPQHF. The CDR3 DNA follows: TGTGCCAGCACCATAAGACAGGTTCGCAATCAGCCCCAGCATTTT.

This clonotype was found a few times. The chain is built from TRBV7-2 and TRBJ2-7; D is unresolved. Germline V gene sequence: CDR1 SGHTA, CDR2 FQGNSA. The CDR3 loop spans 16 amino acids. V was pared by 1 base and J by 0 bases, with 13 bases between. In DNA form, the CDR3 reads TGTGCCAGCAGCTTAGGTTGGGGAAGCCGCTCCTACGAGCAGTACTTC. This gives the protein CASSLGWGSRSYEQYF.

This clonotype turned up a few times. This chain connects TRBV15 to TRBJ2-5; 8 positions agree with TRBD1. Trimming at V came to 1 base and at J to 4 bases, leaving 2 bases not matched to a gene. Germline CDR1 LNHNV, CDR2 YYDKDF (reference sequence). This CDR3 is 14 amino acids long. CDR3 in DNA: TGTGCCACCAGCAGAGGGACAGGGCTAGAGACCCAGTACTTC. It encodes CATSRGTGLETQYF.

This clonotype was counted a few times. The chain uses TRBV7-2 and TRBJ1-1; D gene uncertain. V dropped 1 base and J dropped 10 bases, with 10 bases sitting between them. CDR1 SGHTA and CDR2 FQGNSA come from the germline V gene. The length of the CDR3 is 12 residues. The CDR3 spells CASSLDGGRAFF. The CDR3 bases are TGTGCCAGCAGCTTAGATGGCGGGAGAGCTTTCTTT.

This clonotype is classed as medium-sized. A read error may produce the germline difference seen at one junction end. The rearrangement links TRBV20-1 to TRBJ2-2, with TRBD1 identical over 7 bases. Looked up from germline, CDR1 is DFQATT and CDR2 is SNEGSKA (reference sequence). This CDR3 comprises 14 residues. CDR3 in amino acids: CSAKGGAEAGELFF. Written as DNA, the CDR3 is TGCAGCGCTAAAGGGGGCGCGGAGGCCGGGGAGCTGTTTTTT.

This clonotype was seen many times. The chain has TRBV12-3 or TRBV12-4 and TRBJ1-1; a weak D match, TRBD1 (5 bases). The CDR3 spans 13 residues. The ends were cut back, 3 bases at V and 5 bases at J, with 10 bases in the middle. Written as DNA, the CDR3 is TGTGCCAGCAGTTTGGCAGGGCGGACTGAAGCTTTCTTT. This gives the protein CASSLAGRTEAFF.

This clonotype was seen ten or more times. V gene TRBV7-9 combines with J gene TRBJ2-7; perhaps TRBD1 as D (6 bases). This CDR3 has 17 amino acids. V lost 5 bases, J lost 5 bases, and 25 bases lay in between. Germline lookup yields CDR1 SEHNR and CDR2 FQNEAQ (reference sequence). Here the CDR3 reads CASSPSGTHELLDEQYF. CDR3 bases: TGTGCCAGCAGCCCCAGTGGGACACACGAGCTCCTGGACGAGCAGTACTTC. The complete variable domain, with remaining parts taken from reference TRBV7-9 and TRBJ2-7, reads DTGVSQNPRHKITKRGQNVTFRCDPISEHNRLYWYRQTLGQGPEFLTYFQNEAQLEKSRLLSDRFSAERPKGSFSTLEIQRTEQGDSAMYLCASSPSGTHELLDEQYFGPGTRLTVT.

The chain carries TRBV7-2 and TRBJ1-1; D remains unclear. CDR1 is SGHTA, CDR2 FQGNSA, per germline. CDR3 size: 12 residues. The V end was cut by 1 base, the J end by 8 bases, with 8 bases between. The CDR3 bases are TGTGCCAGCAGCTTAGGTCGGTTAGAAGCTTTCTTT. Translation gives CASSLGRLEAFF.

In its sample, this clonotype was seen a few times. The chain carries TRBV12-3 or TRBV12-4 and TRBJ2-1, with 7 bases aligning to TRBD1. This CDR3 comprises 14 residues. The ends lost 5 bases at V and 5 bases at J; junction bases unmatched: 6. CDR3 protein: CASSPLGTDNEQFF. Written as DNA, the CDR3 is TGTGCCAGCAGTCCCCTAGGGACAGACAATGAGCAGTTCTTC.

This clonotype was found a few times. This sequence joins TRBV4-3 and TRBJ2-7, with no clear D. Germline values: CDR1 LGHNA, CDR2 YSLEER. Trimming pared 5 bases from V and 2 bases from J, leaving 16 bases between. The CDR3 runs to 15 residues. CDR3 loop: CASSVGPQSTYEQYF. The CDR3 DNA sequence: TGCGCCAGCAGCGTCGGACCCCAGAGTACCTACGAGCAGTACTTC.